This T cell receptor beta chain is drawn from a study of blood T cell repertoires in COVID-19. Looking at the study overall: There were acute and convalescent COVID-19 samples, and they came from the United States, Italy and Spain. The cDNA or gDNA used as material had been derived from T cells, B-cell-depleted T cells, or PBMCs.

CDR3 length: 14 residues. Germline V gene data show CDR1 as SEHNR and CDR2 as FQNEAQ (reference sequence). Trimming took 5 bases from V and 2 from J, leaving 13 bases between them. In the authors' workflow: Using reference gene primer amplification, nucleated cell counts were estimated. Profiling relied on immunoSEQ multiplex PCR, and the TCRdb table lists in-frame clones only, not all of them. V and J calls and clone size are copied from that table; D and trimming were computed from the DNA. The sample lists roughly 220,000 clones; roughly 80% were seen once. The TCR originated in a woman aged 70 to 79 with acute or convalescent COVID-19. V usage is TRBV7-9 and J usage is TRBJ2-7; D is perhaps TRBD2 (6 bases). The sequencing input was peripheral blood. CDR3 nucleotides: TGTGCCAGCAGCCCGAGCGGGTTGACCTACGAGCAGTACTTC. Amino acid sequence: CASSPSGLTYEQYF.